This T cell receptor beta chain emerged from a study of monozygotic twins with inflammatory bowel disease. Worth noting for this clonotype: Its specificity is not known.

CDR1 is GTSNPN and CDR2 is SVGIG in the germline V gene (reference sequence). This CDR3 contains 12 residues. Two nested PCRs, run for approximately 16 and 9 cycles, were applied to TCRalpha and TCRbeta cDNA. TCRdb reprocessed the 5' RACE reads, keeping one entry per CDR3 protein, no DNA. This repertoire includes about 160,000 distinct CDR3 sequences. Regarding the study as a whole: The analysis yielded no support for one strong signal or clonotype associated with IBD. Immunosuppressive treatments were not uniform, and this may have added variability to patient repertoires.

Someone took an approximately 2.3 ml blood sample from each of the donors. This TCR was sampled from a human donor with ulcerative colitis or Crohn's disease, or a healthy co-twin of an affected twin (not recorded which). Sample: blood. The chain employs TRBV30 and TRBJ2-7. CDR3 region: CAWSESSYEQYF.